This T cell receptor beta chain was identified in a study of blood T cell repertoires in COVID-19. Germline CDR1 reads MNHEY; CDR2 reads SVGAGI. V lost 7 bases and J lost 2, with 15 bases in between. The CDR3 is 15 residues long. The data were produced by immunoSEQ multiplex PCR, yet TCRdb's version contains in-frame clones alone and is incomplete. The sample lists about 74,000 clones, around nine tenths occurring once. This TCR was recovered from a human donor in a cohort sampled during active COVID-19. Sequences were obtained from peripheral blood. The chain is built from TRBV6-5 and TRBJ2-4; D gene ambiguous. The CDR3 sequence is CASTPLLPTKNIQYF. CDR3 in DNA: TGTGCCAGCACTCCACTGCTACCAACCAAAAACATTCAGTACTTC.